This T cell receptor beta chain is from a study of T cell repertoires in cytomegalovirus infection. Study at large: Both CMV infection and a matching HLA type were indicated by public TCR beta signatures. Study observations and caveats: The ex vivo response was dominated by HLA-C-restricted CMV-specific TCR beta clonotypes. There were carriers of CMV plus the relevant HLA, and cumulative public TCR beta family frequency identified them.

This clonotype was picked up a small number of times. Its target is unknown. This CDR3 is 14 amino acids long. The germline CDR1 and CDR2 sequences are SGHAT and FQNNGV. The germline V and J ends were trimmed by 3 bases and 7 bases, with 10 bases remaining between them. TCRdb re-called the reads with MiXCR, one entry per CDR3 protein. The profile shows about 360,000 distinct CDR3 sequences, approximately 18% of them singletons. This chain links TRBV11-2 with TRBJ1-6; D not certain. Specimen: PBMCs. The clonotype was recovered from a human donor in good health (CMV status not recorded). Some clones in this sample may be carry-over from other donors' samples. The CDR3 loop is CASSFLFGNSPLHF. CDR3 nucleotide sequence: TGTGCCAGCAGCTTTTTGTTCGGGAATTCACCCCTCCACTTT.